Described below is a single T cell receptor (beta chain) sequence and its context. Its cognate antigen is unknown. Germline CDR1 and CDR2: SGHAT and FQNNGV. The CDR3 contains 18 residues. Trimming stripped 2 bases from V and 3 bases from J, with 19 bases between. The data were obtained in a study of response to subunit inactivated influenza vaccine. General observations from the study: Researchers suggested that each seasonal influenza vaccination recruits few new T cells.

TCRdb re-derived calls from the RT-PCR reads in MiXCR, one entry per CDR3 protein. The sample gives 450,000 to 600,000 distinct CDR3 sequences, roughly 7.9% of which show up once; around 13% is in the top ten. This TCR came from a man aged 50-75 years who received an inactivated influenza vaccine. The specimen comprised PBMCs from blood, sampled less than 25 months after vaccination. The chain combines TRBV11-2 with TRBJ2-2; no clear D gene. CDR3 DNA sequence: TGTGCCAGCAGCTTAACCCTCCGGAGTTCCCTTTACACCGGGGAGCTGTTTTTT. Encoded protein: CASSLTLRSSLYTGELFF.